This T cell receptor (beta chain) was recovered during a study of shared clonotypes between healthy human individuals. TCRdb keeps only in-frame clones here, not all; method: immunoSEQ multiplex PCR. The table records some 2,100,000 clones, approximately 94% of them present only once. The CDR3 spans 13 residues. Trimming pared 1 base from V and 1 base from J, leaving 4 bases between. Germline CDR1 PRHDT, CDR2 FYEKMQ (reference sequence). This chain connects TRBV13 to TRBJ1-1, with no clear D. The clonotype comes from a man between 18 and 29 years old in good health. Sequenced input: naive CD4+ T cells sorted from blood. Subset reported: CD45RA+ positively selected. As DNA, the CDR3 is TGTGCCAGCAGCTTAGAGGCGAACACTGAAGCTTTCTTT. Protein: CASSLEANTEAFF.